This TCR beta chain emerged from a study of cytomegalovirus exposure and HLA in healthy donors. The study, taken as a whole, reports: Data from an earlier analysis indicated that most TCR beta V segments were productive either about 87% or about 30% of the time.

About this clone itself: Its antigen remains unidentified.

Primers for the PCR totalled 60 Vbeta and 13 Jbeta. TCRdb's copy holds only in-frame clones and misses some; the assay was immunoSEQ multiplex PCR. Its table records tens of thousands of clones. There were likely unrecorded immune exposures, though donors were nominally healthy when sampled. The CDR3 has 16 amino acids. After removal of 4 bases from V and 5 bases from J, the junction contained 9 bases not matched to a gene. Germline values: CDR1 SGHRS, CDR2 YFSETQ. Material: PBMCs. This receptor was obtained from a female donor in good health and CMV-seropositive. This chain links TRBV5-1 with TRBJ2-5; 12 nucleotides match TRBD1. In DNA form, the CDR3 reads TGCGCCAGCAGCACCGGGACAGGGGGCTTTAGGGAGACCCAGTACTTC. It translates to CASSTGTGGFRETQYF.